Presented here are 29 T cell receptor beta chains from one specimen sequenced in a study of tissue T cells after allogeneic stem cell transplantation. The repertoire was sequenced with immunoSEQ multiplex PCR; TCRdb's copy has only in-frame clones and lacks some. The sample yields some 10,000 clones, under 40% seen once. Specified time point: mouse harvest day 7 after allogeneic transplant. Mouse grafts combined 10^7 T-cell-depleted bone marrow cells with 10^6 splenic CD5+ T cells. The source material was skin. The receptor set was obtained from a female BALB/c mouse given C57BL/6 T cells with graft-versus-host disease after an allogeneic hematopoietic cell transplant.

Concerning this clone: The gene names given are mouse names. The read gets to within 1 residue of the CDR3 end, and the germline J gene fills in the rest. V gene TRBV3 combines with J gene TRBJ2-2; tentative D call: TRBD2 (6 bases). Germline V gene lookup returns CDR1 SNHLY and CDR2 FYNGKV (reference sequence). The V and J ends lost 2 bases and 3 bases respectively, with 10 bases between them. CDR3 length equals 15 residues. The CDR3 loop reads CASSLSGADTGQLYF. CDR3 bases read: TGTGCCAGCAGCTTATCTGGGGCGGACACCGGGCAGCTCTAC.

A remark on this clone: The genes and germline here are from mouse. The read gets to within 1 residue of the CDR3 end, and the germline J gene fills in the rest. The chain employs TRBV5 and TRBJ2-3, with 10 bases lining up with TRBD1. Germline loops: CDR1 LGHNA, CDR2 YNLKQL (reference sequence). There are 15 residues in the CDR3. Unmatched junction bases numbered 2, after V lost 1 base and J lost 4 bases. The CDR3 loop reads CASSQAGQGTETLYF. The sequenced CDR3 bases are TGTGCCAGCAGCCAAGCGGGACAGGGGACAGAAACGCTGTAT.

As concerns this clone: Genes and germline are mouse. The read falls 1 residue short of the CDR3 end, and the missing part is taken from the germline J gene. This rearrangement joins TRBV20 to TRBJ1-6; the D is unclear. TRBJ1-6 is an ORF, with its function uncertain. This CDR3 is 12 amino acids long. Looked up from germline, CDR1 is GFQATS and CDR2 is STVNSAI. V gave up 0 bases and J gave up 7 bases, with 4 bases separating them. Incomplete CDR3 DNA: TGTGGTGCTAGGGACGGGAATTCGCCCCTCTAC. Its protein is CGARDGNSPLY. The full-length CDR3 reads as CGARDGNSPLYF.

Remarks on this clone: Gene names refer to mouse genes. From the germline J gene comes the end of the CDR3, since the read stops 1 residue before it. The rearrangement joins TRBV13-3 to TRBJ1-4; the match to TRBD1 covers 7 bases. The CDR3 spans 14 residues. Germline-derived CDR1 and CDR2 are NNHDY and SYVADS. The J segment lost 4 bases and the V segment lost 5 bases, leaving 5 bases of the junction unmatched. The chain's CDR3 is CASRVGTVNERLFF. The DNA read from the CDR3 is TGTGCCAGCAGGGTCGGGACAGTCAACGAAAGATTATTT. The full variable domain, its missing parts supplied by reference TRBV13-3 and TRBJ1-4, is EAAVTQSPRSKVAVTGGKVTLSCHQTNNHDYMYWYRQDTGHGLRLIHYSYVADSTEKGDIPDGYKASRPSQENFSLILELASLSQTAVYFCASRVGTVNERLFFGHGTKLSVL.

A word on this clone: Here the gene names and germline are mouse. The read halts 1 residue ahead of the CDR3 end, with the missing end drawn from the germline J gene. This chain uses TRBV26 with TRBJ1-4; a possible D gene is TRBD1 (5 bases). With 4 bases removed from V and 4 bases from J, the gap between germline ends came to 10 bases. Per germline, CDR1 KGHPV and CDR2 FQNQEV (reference sequence). The CDR3 contains 14 residues. The CDR3 here is CASSRGGGNERLFF. The DNA read from the CDR3 is TGTGCCAGCAGTCGCGGGGGGGGCAACGAAAGATTATTT.

Comment on this clone: Genes here carry mouse names. CDR3 loop: CASKPGQGASDYTF. The covered CDR3 bases are TGTGCCAGCAAACCGGGACAGGGGGCTTCCGACTACACC. The rearrangement joins TRBV19 to TRBJ1-2; 12 positions match TRBD1. From the germline J gene comes the end of the CDR3, since the read stops 1 residue before it. The CDR3 has 14 amino acids. Trimming cost V 6 bases and J 5 bases; bases outside gene matches: 5. Germline V gene lookup returns CDR1 FNHDT and CDR2 SITEND (reference sequence). Full variable domain (rest looked up from reference TRBV19 and TRBJ1-2): GGIITQTPKFLIGQEGQKLTLKCQQNFNHDTMYWYRQDSGKGLRLIYYSITENDLQKGDLSEGYDASREKKSSFSLTVTSAQKNEMAVFLCASKPGQGASDYTFGSGTRLLVI.

Turning to this clone: Gene names are mouse gene names. The read terminates 1 residue before the CDR3 end, so the remaining end is supplied by the germline J gene. J is TRBJ2-1 and V is TRBV23. The CDR3 has 12 residues. Germline loops: CDR1 KGHTA, CDR2 FQNQQP. The covered CDR3 bases are TGCTCCAGCAGTCAATCTTATGCTGAGCAGTTC. Translation: CSSSQSYAEQF. In full, the CDR3 is CSSSQSYAEQFF. The full variable domain, rest sourced from reference TRBV23 and TRBJ2-1, is DAAVTQKPRYLIKMKGQEAEMKCIPEKGHTAVFWYQQKQSKELKFLIYFQNQQPLDQIDMVKERFSAVCPSSSLCSLGIRTCEAEDSALYLCSSSQSYAEQFFGPGTRLTVL.

This clone was observed a few times. The gene names given are mouse names. The CDR3 goes on 1 residue after the read ends, and that part is filled in from the germline J gene. The chain links TRBV20 to TRBJ2-4; 10 bases line up with TRBD2. After removal of 2 bases from V and 0 bases from J, the junction contained 5 bases not matched to a gene. This CDR3 is built from 16 residues. Germline CDR1 and CDR2: GFQATS and STVNSAI. The CDR3 region is CGARRGLGTSQNTLYF. The CDR3 DNA, read in part, is TGTGGTGCTAGGAGGGGACTGGGGACTAGTCAAAACACCTTGTAC.

Turning to this clone: All gene names here are mouse names. The read falls 1 residue short of the CDR3 end, and the missing part is taken from the germline J gene. The chain links TRBV16 to TRBJ2-5; TRBD2 agrees at 12 bases. V trimming: 4 bases; J trimming: 1 base; junction bases outside the gene matches: 0. The CDR3 is 15 residues long. Germline CDR1 is SGHSA and CDR2 is FRNQAP. CDR3 bases read: TGTGCAAGCAGCTGGACTGGGGGGGACCAAGACACCCAGTAC. Translation gives CASSWTGGDQDTQY. The whole CDR3 sequence is CASSWTGGDQDTQYF.

In regard to this clone: Mouse names are used for the genes. The DNA ends 1 residue before the CDR3 does, and the rest of the CDR3 is filled in from the germline J gene. The V and J genes are TRBV16 and TRBJ1-4; D is uncertain. Deletions cut 5 bases from V and 4 bases from J, with 8 bases between. The CDR3 is 13 residues long. Germline values: CDR1 SGHSA, CDR2 FRNQAP. CDR3 amino acids: CASSPGSNERLFF. Partial CDR3 DNA: TGTGCAAGCAGCCCAGGCAGCAACGAAAGATTATTT.

Remarks on this clone: Germline and genes here are mouse. The CDR3 is cut off 1 residue early in the read; its end comes from the germline J gene. V gene TRBV3 combines with J gene TRBJ1-3; D is perhaps TRBD1 (5 bases). Trimming took off 0 bases at V and 3 bases at J, with 6 bases between the two ends. The CDR3 runs to 14 residues. Per the germline V gene, CDR1 is SNHLY and CDR2 is FYNGKV (reference sequence). The chain's CDR3 is CASSLAGGGNTLYF. The CDR3 DNA, read in part, is TGTGCCAGCAGCTTAGCTGGGGGTGGAAATACGCTCTAT.

Only a few counts were recorded for this clone. Gene names are mouse gene names. Coverage ceases 1 residue before the CDR3 finishes, and the germline J gene fills in the end. Other DNA sequences of this sample code for an identical CDR3. This chain links TRBV26 with TRBJ1-1; 7 positions agree with TRBD1. The CDR3 extends over 13 amino acids. Germline V gives CDR1 KGHPV, CDR2 FQNQEV (reference sequence). V shed 6 bases and J 1 base; nucleotides not matched to a gene: 2. CDR3 bases read: TGTGCCAGCAGCCGGGACAGAAACACAGAAGTCTTC. It codes for CASSRDRNTEVF. From start to end, the CDR3 is CASSRDRNTEVFF.

Relative to its sample, this clone is medium-sized. Any gene name here is a mouse gene name. The read terminates 1 residue before the CDR3 end, so the remaining end is supplied by the germline J gene. The chain uses TRBV26 and TRBJ1-1; a possible D gene is TRBD1 (5 bases). Per the germline V gene, CDR1 is KGHPV and CDR2 is FQNQEV (reference sequence). V lost 4 bases to trimming and J lost 0 bases, with 6 bases between them. This CDR3 has 13 amino acids. The part of the CDR3 DNA that was read is TGTGCCAGCAGTCGGGGGGCAAACACAGAAGTCTTC. It encodes CASSRGANTEVF. The whole CDR3 region reads CASSRGANTEVFF.

A word on this clone: Mouse germline and gene names are used. The read terminates 1 residue before the CDR3 end, so the remaining end is supplied by the germline J gene. This chain links TRBV26 with TRBJ2-1, with D perhaps TRBD1 (5 bases). Trimming left V 2 bases short and J 4 bases short, with 9 bases between. Germline CDR1 KGHPV, CDR2 FQNQEV (reference sequence). The CDR3 length is 14 residues. The CDR3 loop reads CASSLTGQYAEQFF. The DNA read from the CDR3 is TGTGCCAGCAGTCTGACAGGACAATATGCTGAGCAGTTC.

A remark on this clone: The gene symbols are mouse symbols. With the read ending 1 residue before the CDR3 end, the germline J gene is used to fill in that end. V and J are TRBV23 and TRBJ2-2; TRBD2, the table's D call, lacks a check against the DNA. The CDR3 runs 15 residues. Germline V gene data show CDR1 as KGHTA and CDR2 as FQNQQP. This CDR3 reads CSSSKLGGAPGQLYF. Incomplete CDR3 DNA: TGCTCCAGCAGCAAACTGGGGGGGGCTCCTGGGCAGCTCTAC.

Points on this clone: Germline and genes: mouse. From the germline J gene comes the end of the CDR3, since the read stops 1 residue before it. The chain uses TRBV19 and TRBJ2-3, with 8 bases aligning to TRBD2. The V gene end was trimmed by 1 base and the J gene end by 1 base; junction bases not matched to a gene: 5. The CDR3 spans 16 residues. The germline V gene encodes CDR1 FNHDT and CDR2 SITEND (reference sequence). The CDR3 sequence is CASSILGGSGAETLYF. CDR3 DNA, as far as it was read: TGTGCCAGCAGTATACTGGGGGGTTCTGGTGCAGAAACGCTGTAT.

With respect to this clone: Gene names and germline refer to mouse. The CDR3 end lies 1 residue beyond the end of the read and is filled in from the germline J gene. The rearrangement joins TRBV5 to TRBJ1-1, with no clear D. The germline CDR1 and CDR2 sequences are LGHNA and YNLKQL (reference sequence). Trimming pared 0 bases from V and 3 bases from J, leaving 5 bases between. The CDR3 is made up of 13 amino acids. Incomplete CDR3 DNA: TGTGCCAGCAGCCAAGATTGGGACACAGAAGTCTTC. Translated, it gives CASSQDWDTEVF. The CDR3 in its entirety is CASSQDWDTEVFF.

The table lists this clone with a few counts. Gene names refer to mouse genes. CDR3 bases read: TGTGCAAGCAGCTGGGGGGGCGCGAATGAACAGTAC. This encodes CASSWGGANEQY. The CDR3 in its entirety is CASSWGGANEQYF. The chain has TRBV16 and TRBJ2-7; TRBD2 aligns across 8 bases. The CDR3 end lies 1 residue beyond the end of the read and is filled in from the germline J gene. CDR1 and CDR2 from the germline V gene are SGHSA and FRNQAP. The length of the CDR3 is 13 residues. V lost 4 bases and J lost 5; bases outside the gene matches: 4.

Of note for this clone: The genes are named according to mouse. The read comes to an end 1 residue before the CDR3 does, leaving the germline J gene to fill in the end. This sequence joins TRBV26 and TRBJ2-3; TRBD2 matches at 8 bases. CDR1 and CDR2 (germline): KGHPV, FQNQEV (reference sequence). The CDR3 is made up of 16 amino acids. Trimming cost V 4 bases and J 0 bases; bases outside gene matches: 6. Here the CDR3 reads CASSRTGRSSAETLYF. The CDR3 DNA, read in part, is TGTGCCAGCAGTCGGACTGGGCGTTCTAGTGCAGAAACGCTGTAT.

Concerning this clone itself: Gene names refer to mouse genes. The read halts 1 residue ahead of the CDR3 end, with the missing end drawn from the germline J gene. This chain uses TRBV19 with TRBJ2-7; 10 bases fit TRBD2. CDR1 FNHDT and CDR2 SITEND come from the germline V gene (reference sequence). The CDR3 totals 15 residues. J gave up 3 bases and V 5 bases, and 8 bases lay outside the gene matches. Incomplete CDR3 DNA: TGTGCCAGCAGCCGATACGGGACTGGGGTCTATGAACAGTAC. Amino acid sequence: CASSRYGTGVYEQY. Given in full, the CDR3 is CASSRYGTGVYEQYF.

In its sample, this clone is medium-sized (0.01 to 0.1%). These gene names are mouse names. The read terminates 1 residue before the CDR3 end, so the remaining end is supplied by the germline J gene. The V and J genes are TRBV17 and TRBJ2-1, with TRBD2 matching 10 bases. The CDR3 extends over 15 amino acids. Germline lookup yields CDR1 MNHDT and CDR2 YYDKIL. With 3 bases clipped from V and 3 bases from J, the junction kept 2 bases outside the gene matches. CDR3 DNA (partial): TGTGCTAGCAGTAGTCTGGGGGGGCGCTATGCTGAGCAGTTC. Residues: CASSSLGGRYAEQF. The whole CDR3 reads CASSSLGGRYAEQFF.

With respect to this clone: Gene labels here are mouse ones. The CDR3 reads CSSSQNNYEQYF. The sequenced CDR3 bases are TGCTCCAGCAGTCAAAACAACTATGAACAGTAC. The rearrangement uses TRBV23 and TRBJ2-7; the D call TRBD1 from the table was never checked on the DNA. The observed sequence ends 1 residue before the CDR3 terminus, with the missing tail filled in from the germline J gene. Germline assignment: CDR1 KGHTA and CDR2 FQNQQP. The CDR3 length is 12 residues.

Details on this clone: One end of the junction does not line up with germline, which may come from a read error. Gene names follow the mouse nomenclature. Sequencing ends 1 residue short of the CDR3 end; the germline J gene provides the rest. The rearrangement joins TRBV26 to TRBJ2-1; 8 bases are a match to TRBD2. The germline CDR1 and CDR2 sequences are KGHPV and FQNQEV (reference sequence). CDR3 length: 13 residues. CDR3 protein: CASTLGGGAEQFF. The part of the CDR3 DNA that was read is TGTGCCAGCACTCTGGGGGGAGGAGCTGAGCAGTTC.

About this clone itself: Genes and germline come from the mouse. The CDR3 end is not reached by the read, which stops 1 residue before it; the germline J gene fills it in. The rearrangement uses TRBV3 and TRBJ1-4, with a tentative D call TRBD1 (5 bases). There are 16 residues in the CDR3. Germline CDR1 is SNHLY and CDR2 is FYNGKV (reference sequence). V was clipped by 2 bases and J by 2 bases, with 12 bases between them. Incomplete CDR3 DNA: TGTGCCAGCAGCTTAAAAAGAGGACAATCCAACGAAAGATTATTT. Translating gives CASSLKRGQSNERLF. The entire CDR3 protein is CASSLKRGQSNERLFF.

Details on this clone: Gene labels here are mouse ones. The read comes to an end 1 residue before the CDR3 does, leaving the germline J gene to fill in the end. The chain joins TRBV2 to TRBJ2-2, with TRBD1 matching 8 bases. The CDR3 has 15 amino acids. Trimming took 5 bases from V and 3 from J; bases not matched to a gene: 5. CDR1 is LGHNA and CDR2 is YSYQKL in the germline V gene. The CDR3 bases that were read are TGTGCCAGCAGCGGGACAGGAAGGGACACCGGGCAGCTCTAC. This codes for CASSGTGRDTGQLY. In full, the CDR3 reads CASSGTGRDTGQLYF.

As for this clone: Gene and germline names: mouse. From the germline J gene comes the end of the CDR3, since the read stops 1 residue before it. This chain connects TRBV23 to TRBJ2-4; no DNA check was done on the table's D call, TRBD2. The CDR3 has 14 residues. Germline V gives CDR1 KGHTA, CDR2 FQNQQP. CDR3 DNA (partial): TGCTCCAGCAGTCAACTGGCTAGTCAAAACACCTTGTAC. Translation gives CSSSQLASQNTLY. From start to end, the CDR3 is CSSSQLASQNTLYF.

Points on this clone: Mouse gene names apply. The CDR3 end falls 1 residue outside the read, so it is completed with the germline J gene. The genes are TRBV23 and TRBJ2-5. Germline loops: CDR1 KGHTA, CDR2 FQNQQP. CDR3 length: 15 residues. Here the CDR3 reads CSSSQSAGARDTQYF. The part of the CDR3 DNA that was read is TGCTCCAGCAGTCAATCCGCGGGCGCAAGAGACACCCAGTAC.

Of note for this clone: The germline and genes are mouse ones. Read data end 1 residue before the CDR3 end; the end is taken from the germline J gene. Other DNA sequences within the sample encode an identical CDR3. This chain joins TRBV26 and TRBJ2-7; TRBD1 aligns across 7 bases. Germline CDR1 and CDR2: KGHPV and FQNQEV (reference sequence). This CDR3 is built from 12 residues. V trimming: 2 bases; J trimming: 7 bases; junction bases outside the gene matches: 2. The CDR3 is CASSLDRDEQYF. Incomplete CDR3 DNA: TGTGCCAGCAGTCTGGACAGGGACGAACAGTAC.

In the case of this clone: Germline and genes: mouse. The read halts 1 residue ahead of the CDR3 end, with the missing end drawn from the germline J gene. Other DNA variants within this sample encode the same CDR3. The V gene is TRBV26, the J gene TRBJ2-5; 8 nucleotides match TRBD2. The CDR3 is 14 residues long. With 2 bases clipped from V and 2 bases from J, the junction kept 0 bases outside the gene matches. Looked up from germline, CDR1 is KGHPV and CDR2 is FQNQEV (reference sequence). CDR3 amino acids: CASSLLGGQDTQYF. The sequenced part of the CDR3 DNA is TGTGCCAGCAGTCTGCTGGGGGGCCAAGACACCCAGTAC.